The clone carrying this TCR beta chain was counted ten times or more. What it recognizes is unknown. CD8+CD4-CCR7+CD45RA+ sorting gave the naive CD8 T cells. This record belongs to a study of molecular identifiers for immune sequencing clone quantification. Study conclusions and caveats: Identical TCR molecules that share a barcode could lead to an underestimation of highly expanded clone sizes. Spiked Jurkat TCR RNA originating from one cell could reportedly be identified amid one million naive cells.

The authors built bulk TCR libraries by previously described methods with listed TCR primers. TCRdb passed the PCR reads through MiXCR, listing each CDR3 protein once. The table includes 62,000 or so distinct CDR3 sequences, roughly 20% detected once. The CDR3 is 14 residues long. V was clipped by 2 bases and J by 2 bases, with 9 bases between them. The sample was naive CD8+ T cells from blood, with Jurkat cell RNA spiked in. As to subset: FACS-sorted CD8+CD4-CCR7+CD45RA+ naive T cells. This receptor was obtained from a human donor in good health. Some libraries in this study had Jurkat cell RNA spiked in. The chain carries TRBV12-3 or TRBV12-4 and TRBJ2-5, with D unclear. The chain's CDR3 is CASSLRPVQETQYF. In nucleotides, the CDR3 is TGTGCCAGCAGTTTAAGGCCCGTACAAGAGACCCAGTACTTC.